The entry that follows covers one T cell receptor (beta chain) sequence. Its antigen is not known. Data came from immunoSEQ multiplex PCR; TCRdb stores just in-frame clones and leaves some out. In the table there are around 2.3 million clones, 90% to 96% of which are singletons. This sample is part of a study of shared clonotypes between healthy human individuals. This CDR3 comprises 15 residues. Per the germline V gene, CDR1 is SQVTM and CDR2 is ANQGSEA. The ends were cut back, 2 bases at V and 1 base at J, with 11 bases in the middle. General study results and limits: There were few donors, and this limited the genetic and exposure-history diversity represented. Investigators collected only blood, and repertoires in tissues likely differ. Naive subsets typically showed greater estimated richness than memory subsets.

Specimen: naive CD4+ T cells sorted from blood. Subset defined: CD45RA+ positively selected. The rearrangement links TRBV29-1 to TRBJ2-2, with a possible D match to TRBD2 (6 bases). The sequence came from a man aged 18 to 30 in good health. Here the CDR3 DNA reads TGCAGCGTTGAAACACGGGGGAGGAACACCGGGGAGCTGTTTTTT. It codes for CSVETRGRNTGELFF.